Shown below are 5 T cell receptor beta chains from a single sample sequenced in a study of somatic mutations in cytotoxic T cells in rheumatoid arthritis. Using immunoSEQ multiplex PCR, the repertoire was profiled, and TCRdb retains in-frame clones only, with some absent. The sample contains some 20,000 clones, 80% of which appear only once. Sequenced: CD8+ T cells sorted from blood. These receptors were obtained from an adult with rheumatoid arthritis.

This rearrangement joins TRBV13 to TRBJ2-7; 9 nucleotides line up with TRBD1. Germline trimming cut 5 bases from V and 5 bases from J; bases unmatched to any gene: 10. This CDR3 has 15 residues. Germline V gene lookup returns CDR1 PRHDT and CDR2 FYEKMQ (reference sequence). CDR3 sequence reads: CASSGPGTGKHEQYF. In DNA form, the CDR3 reads TGTGCCAGCAGCGGGCCCGGGACAGGGAAGCACGAGCAGTACTTC.

This chain joins TRBV19 and TRBJ2-1; D gene unclear. Germline CDR1 and CDR2: LNHDA and SQIVND (reference sequence). The V and J ends lost 3 bases and 2 bases respectively, with 14 bases between them. This CDR3 spans 16 amino acids. CDR3 sequence: CASSMVSGGPYNEQFF. CDR3 bases: TGTGCCAGTAGTATGGTGTCTGGCGGACCCTACAATGAGCAGTTCTTC.

The V and J genes are TRBV28 and TRBJ1-2, with D hard to call. The CDR3 covers 15 residues. Trimming shortened V by 1 base and J by 4 bases, and 13 bases separated the two germline ends. CDR1 and CDR2 from the germline V gene are MDHEN and SYDVKM. The CDR3 loop is CASSLFREGGYGYTF. CDR3 DNA: TGTGCCAGCAGTTTATTTAGGGAGGGCGGCTATGGCTACACCTTC.

The CDR3 protein is CASSLDGQGRMNTEAFF. The DNA for the CDR3 is TGTGCCAGCAGCTTAGACGGACAGGGTCGGATGAACACTGAAGCTTTCTTT. This chain uses TRBV7-9 with TRBJ1-1; 8 bases agree with TRBD1. V shed 1 base, J shed 0 bases, and the junction held 7 bases outside the gene matches. CDR1 SEHNR and CDR2 FQNEAQ come from the germline V gene (reference sequence). The CDR3 contains 17 residues.

The rearrangement uses TRBV6-5 and TRBJ1-2, with D possibly being TRBD1 (5 bases). The germline V gene encodes CDR1 MNHEY and CDR2 SVGAGI. The V gene lost 4 bases and the J gene lost 5 bases, with 11 bases spanning the gap. This CDR3 region has 13 residues. The CDR3 DNA sequence: TGTGCCAGCAGTTTCGGTGAGGGGTATGGCTACACCTTC. Translation: CASSFGEGYGYTF.